A few counts support the clone carrying this TCR beta chain. Its matching antigen is unknown. V was shortened by 0 bases and J by 3 bases, with 8 bases between the two germline ends. Germline lookup yields CDR1 LGHNA and CDR2 YNFKEQ. There are 14 residues in the CDR3. These data originate in a study of identical twins. The study's findings and limits: Recombination models fit unrelated individuals' TCR alpha sharing but underestimated twins'.

TCRdb called the 5' RACE reads again in MiXCR, with one record for every CDR3 protein. Here the sample spans hundreds of thousands of distinct CDR3 sequences, roughly 18% being singletons. This same sample was also taken into another study, of T cells expressing NK-cell markers. That report notes: Researchers got TCR beta repertoires out of sorted CD3+CD56+NKG2C+, CD3+CD56+NKG2C- and CD3+CD56-NKG2C+ T cells. Among eight sequenced donors, seven carried HCMV seropositivity while one was seronegative.

This clonotype was obtained from a woman aged 18-30 years in good health. The sequencing input was PBMCs. V usage is TRBV4-2 and J usage is TRBJ1-1; D remains unclear. The CDR3 sequence is CASSQDNRDTEAFF. The CDR3 DNA is TGTGCCAGCAGCCAAGATAATCGAGACACTGAAGCTTTCTTT.